This paragraph covers one T cell receptor beta chain sequence. The germline V gene has CDR1 WSHSY and CDR2 SAAADI. The CDR3 contains 15 residues. The V end was cut by 3 bases, the J end by 0 bases, with 10 bases between. This record belongs to a study of CD8+ T cells in alopecia areata. Study details: Percent of scalp involved defined treated patients' severity scores.

Treatment meaning: oral pan-JAK inhibitor, 5-10 mg twice daily. Following RNA extraction, reverse transcription yielded cDNA that acted as the sequencing template. Using immunoSEQ multiplex PCR, the repertoire was profiled, and TCRdb retains in-frame clones only, with some absent. This sample has 200,000 to 250,000 clones, with more than 30% found just once. Source: CD4+ T cells sorted from blood, taken between weeks 30 and 35, from a patient treated with tofacitinib. This receptor was taken from a human donor with alopecia areata. V and J are TRBV10-2 and TRBJ2-3, with a possible D match to TRBD1 (5 bases). The CDR3: CASSEGVFSTDTQYF. CDR3 sequence (DNA): TGCGCCAGCAGTGAAGGGGTATTTAGCACAGATACGCAGTATTTT.